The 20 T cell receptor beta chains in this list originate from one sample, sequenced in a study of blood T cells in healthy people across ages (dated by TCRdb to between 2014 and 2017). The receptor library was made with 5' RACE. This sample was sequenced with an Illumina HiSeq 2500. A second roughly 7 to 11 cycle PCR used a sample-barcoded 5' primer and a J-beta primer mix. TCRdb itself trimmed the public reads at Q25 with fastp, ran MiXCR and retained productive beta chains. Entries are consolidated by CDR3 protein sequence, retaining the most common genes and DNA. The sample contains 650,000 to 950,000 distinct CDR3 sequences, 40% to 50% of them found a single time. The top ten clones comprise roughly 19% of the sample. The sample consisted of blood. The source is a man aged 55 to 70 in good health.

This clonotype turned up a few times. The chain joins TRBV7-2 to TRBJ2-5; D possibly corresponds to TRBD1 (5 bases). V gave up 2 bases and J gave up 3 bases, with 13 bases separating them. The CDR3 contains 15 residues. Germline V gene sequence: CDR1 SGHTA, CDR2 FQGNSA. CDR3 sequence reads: CASSLRRDSKETQYF. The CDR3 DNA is TGTGCCAGCAGCTTACGAAGAGACAGTAAAGAGACCCAGTACTTC. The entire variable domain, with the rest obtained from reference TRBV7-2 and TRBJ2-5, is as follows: GAGVSQSPSNKVTEKGKDVELRCDPISGHTALYWYRQSLGQGLEFLIYFQGNSAPDKSGLPSDRFSAERTGGSVSTLTIQRTQQEDSAVYLCASSLRRDSKETQYFGPGTRLLVL.

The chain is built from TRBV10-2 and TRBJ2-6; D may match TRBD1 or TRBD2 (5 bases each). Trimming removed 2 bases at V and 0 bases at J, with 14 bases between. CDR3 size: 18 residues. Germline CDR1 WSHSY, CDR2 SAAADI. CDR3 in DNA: TGCGCCAGCAGTGAGCGGGGCGCAGATCTCTCTGGGGCCAACGTCCTGACTTTC. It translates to CASSERGADLSGANVLTF.

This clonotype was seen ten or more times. Written as DNA, the CDR3 is TGCGCCAGCAGCCAAGACGGGAGTAGCGGGAGTGGATACCAAGAGACCCAGTACTTC. This encodes CASSQDGSSGSGYQETQYF. The chain is built from TRBV4-1 and TRBJ2-5, with 9 bases lining up with TRBD2. Germline V lookup: CDR1 MGHRA, CDR2 YSYEKL. After removal of 0 bases from V and 0 bases from J, the junction contained 11 bases not matched to a gene. This CDR3 has 19 amino acids.

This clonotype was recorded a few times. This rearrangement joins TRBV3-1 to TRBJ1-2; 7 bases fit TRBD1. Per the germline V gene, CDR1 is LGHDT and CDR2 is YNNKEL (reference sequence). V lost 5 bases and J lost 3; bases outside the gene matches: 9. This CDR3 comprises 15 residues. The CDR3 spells CASSYRGRKDYGYTF. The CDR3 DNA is TGTGCCAGCAGCTACAGGGGAAGGAAAGACTATGGCTACACCTTC.

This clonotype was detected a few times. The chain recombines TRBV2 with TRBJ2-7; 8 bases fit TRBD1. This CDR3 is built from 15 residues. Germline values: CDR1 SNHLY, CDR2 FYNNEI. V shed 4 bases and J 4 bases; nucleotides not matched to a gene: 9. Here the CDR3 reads CASSVSLGQDYEQYF. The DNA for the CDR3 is TGTGCCAGCAGTGTAAGTCTGGGACAGGATTACGAGCAGTACTTC. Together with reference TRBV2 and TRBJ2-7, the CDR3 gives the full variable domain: EPEVTQTPSHQVTQMGQEVILRCVPISNHLYFYWYRQILGQKVEFLVSFYNNEISEKSEIFDDQFSVERPDGSNFTLKIRSTKLEDSAMYFCASSVSLGQDYEQYFGPGTRLTVT.

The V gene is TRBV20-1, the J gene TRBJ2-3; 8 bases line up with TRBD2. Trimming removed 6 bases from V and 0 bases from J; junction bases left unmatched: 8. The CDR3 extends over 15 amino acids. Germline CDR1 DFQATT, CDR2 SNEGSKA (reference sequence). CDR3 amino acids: CSATSGGGSTDTQYF. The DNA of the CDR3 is TGCAGTGCCACCTCCGGGGGGGGCAGCACAGATACGCAGTATTTT.

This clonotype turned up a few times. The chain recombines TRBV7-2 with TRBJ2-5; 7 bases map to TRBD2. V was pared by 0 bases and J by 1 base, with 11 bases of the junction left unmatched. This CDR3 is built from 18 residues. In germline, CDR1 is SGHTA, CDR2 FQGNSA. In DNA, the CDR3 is TGTGCCAGCAGCTTAGCCGGGGGTGGCGGGGGTCCCCAAGAGACCCAGTACTTC. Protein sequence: CASSLAGGGGGPQETQYF. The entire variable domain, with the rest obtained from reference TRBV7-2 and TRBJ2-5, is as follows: GAGVSQSPSNKVTEKGKDVELRCDPISGHTALYWYRQSLGQGLEFLIYFQGNSAPDKSGLPSDRFSAERTGGSVSTLTIQRTQQEDSAVYLCASSLAGGGGGPQETQYFGPGTRLLVL.

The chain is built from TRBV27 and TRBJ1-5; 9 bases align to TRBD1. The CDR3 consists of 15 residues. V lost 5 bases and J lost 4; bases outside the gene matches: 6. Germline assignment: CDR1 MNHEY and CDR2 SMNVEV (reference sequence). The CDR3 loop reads CASSQTGGFNQPQHF. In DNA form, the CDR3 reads TGTGCCAGCAGTCAAACAGGGGGCTTTAATCAGCCCCAGCATTTT.

This CDR3 reads CASSFSGDYITGELFF. The DNA for the CDR3 is TGCGCCAGCAGCTTTAGCGGGGACTACATCACCGGGGAGCTGTTTTTT. The chain couples TRBV5-1 to TRBJ2-2; 8 positions match TRBD2. The CDR3 extends over 16 amino acids. From germline, CDR1 is SGHRS and CDR2 YFSETQ. The V and J ends lost 2 bases and 4 bases, in that order; junction bases with no gene match: 7.

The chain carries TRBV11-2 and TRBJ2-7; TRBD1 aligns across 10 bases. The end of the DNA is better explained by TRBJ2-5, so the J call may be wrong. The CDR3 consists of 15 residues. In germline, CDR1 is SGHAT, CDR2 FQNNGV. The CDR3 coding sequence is TGTGCCAGCAGCGCCTGGGACAGGGGTACCGAGACCCAGTACTTC. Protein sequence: CASSAWDRGTETQYF.

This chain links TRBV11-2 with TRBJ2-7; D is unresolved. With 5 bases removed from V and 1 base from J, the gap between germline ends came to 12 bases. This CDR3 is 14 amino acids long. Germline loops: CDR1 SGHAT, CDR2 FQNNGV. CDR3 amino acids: CASSPLTGSYEQYF. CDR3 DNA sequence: TGTGCCAGCAGCCCTCTGACGGGTTCCTACGAGCAGTACTTC.

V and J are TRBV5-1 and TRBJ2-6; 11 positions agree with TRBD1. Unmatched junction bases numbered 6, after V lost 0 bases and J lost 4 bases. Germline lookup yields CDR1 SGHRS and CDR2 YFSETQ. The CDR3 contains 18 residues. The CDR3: CASSLEGQGASGANVLTF. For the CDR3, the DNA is TGCGCCAGCAGCTTGGAAGGACAGGGGGCGTCGGGGGCCAACGTCCTGACTTTC.

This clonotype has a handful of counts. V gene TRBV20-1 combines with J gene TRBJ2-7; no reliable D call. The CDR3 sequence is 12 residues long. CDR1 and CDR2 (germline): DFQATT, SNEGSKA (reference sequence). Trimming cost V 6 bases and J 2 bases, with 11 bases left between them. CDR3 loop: CSASVSAYEQYF. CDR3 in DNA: TGCAGTGCGTCGGTTTCCGCCTACGAGCAGTACTTC.

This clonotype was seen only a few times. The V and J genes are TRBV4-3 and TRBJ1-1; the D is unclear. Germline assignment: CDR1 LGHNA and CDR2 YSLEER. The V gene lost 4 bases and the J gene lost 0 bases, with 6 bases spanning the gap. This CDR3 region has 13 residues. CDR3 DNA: TGCGCCAGCAGCCCCTGGGTGAACACTGAAGCTTTCTTT. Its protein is CASSPWVNTEAFF.

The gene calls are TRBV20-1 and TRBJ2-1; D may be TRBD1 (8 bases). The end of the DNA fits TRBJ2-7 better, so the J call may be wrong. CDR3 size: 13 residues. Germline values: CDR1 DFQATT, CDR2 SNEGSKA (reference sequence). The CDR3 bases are TGCAGTGCCTCACAGGGGGGGCGTAATGAGCAGTACTTC. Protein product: CSASQGGRNEQYF.

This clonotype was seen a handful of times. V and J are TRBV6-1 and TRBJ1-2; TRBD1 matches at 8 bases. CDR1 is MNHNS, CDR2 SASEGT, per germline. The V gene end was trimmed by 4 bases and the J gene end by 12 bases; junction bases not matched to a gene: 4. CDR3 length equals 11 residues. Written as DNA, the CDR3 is TGTGCCAGCAGTGCTACCAGGGGGCACACCTTC. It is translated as CASSATRGHTF.

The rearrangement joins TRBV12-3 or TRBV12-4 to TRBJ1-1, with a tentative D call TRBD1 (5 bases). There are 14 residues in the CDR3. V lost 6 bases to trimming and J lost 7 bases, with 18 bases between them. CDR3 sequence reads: CASRPLGHPIEAFF. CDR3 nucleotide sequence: TGTGCCAGCAGGCCCCTTGGACACCCAATTGAAGCTTTCTTT.

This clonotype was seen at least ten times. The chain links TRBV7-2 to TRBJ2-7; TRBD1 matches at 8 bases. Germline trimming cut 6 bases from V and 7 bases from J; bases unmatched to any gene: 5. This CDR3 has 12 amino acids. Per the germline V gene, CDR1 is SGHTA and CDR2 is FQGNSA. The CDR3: CASSQGAWEQYF. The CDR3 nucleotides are TGTGCCAGCAGTCAGGGGGCGTGGGAGCAGTACTTC.

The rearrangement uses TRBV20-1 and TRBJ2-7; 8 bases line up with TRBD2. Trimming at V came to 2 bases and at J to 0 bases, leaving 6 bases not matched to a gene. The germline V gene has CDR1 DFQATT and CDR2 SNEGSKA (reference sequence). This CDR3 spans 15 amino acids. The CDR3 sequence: CSARLGGGFSYEQYF. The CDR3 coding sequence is TGCAGTGCTAGACTTGGCGGGGGGTTCTCCTACGAGCAGTACTTC.

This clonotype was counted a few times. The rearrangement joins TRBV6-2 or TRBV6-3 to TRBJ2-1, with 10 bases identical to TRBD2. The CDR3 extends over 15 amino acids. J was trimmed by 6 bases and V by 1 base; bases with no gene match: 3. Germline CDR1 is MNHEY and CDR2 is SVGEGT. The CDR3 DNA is TGTGCCAGCAGTTACTTGAGCGGGGGGGTCAATGAGCAGTTCTTC. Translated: CASSYLSGGVNEQFF.